The next 26 T cell receptor beta chains were all read from a single sample in a study of Ad26.COV2.S vaccination and SARS-CoV-2 variants. Clones were sequenced by immunoSEQ multiplex PCR, and TCRdb holds only the in-frame ones, with some missing. The sample yields 97,000 or so clones, around 81% seen once. Sequencing was performed on peripheral blood, taken after recovery from COVID-19. The receptors were gathered from a human donor who had recovered from COVID-19.

The chain has TRBV28 and TRBJ2-1; 7 bases match TRBD2. In germline, CDR1 is MDHEN, CDR2 SYDVKM. The junction had 9 bases not matched to a gene; V was cut back by 8 bases and J by 2 bases. This CDR3 has 15 amino acids. The DNA for the CDR3 is TGTGCCAGCCGCATTTCGGGGGGAACCTACAATGAGCAGTTCTTC. It encodes CASRISGGTYNEQFF.

The chain has TRBV9 and TRBJ1-1; D not certain. This CDR3 has 16 residues. V lost 6 bases to trimming and J lost 0 bases, with 18 bases between them. Germline CDR1 reads SGDLS; CDR2 reads YYNGEE. The chain's CDR3 is CASIDPQDGLNTEAFF. The CDR3 DNA follows: TGTGCCAGCATCGACCCCCAAGATGGGTTGAACACTGAAGCTTTCTTT.

The V call is TRBV28, the J call TRBJ2-1; 7 bases agree with TRBD1. Germline V gene lookup returns CDR1 MDHEN and CDR2 SYDVKM. The CDR3 is 13 residues long. The V and J ends lost 2 bases and 7 bases, in that order; junction bases with no gene match: 2. The CDR3 region has the DNA TGTGCCAGCAGTTTACAGGGGGTGAATGAGCAGTTCTTC. Protein product: CASSLQGVNEQFF.

The J gene is TRBJ2-5, the V gene TRBV7-9; no reliable D call. The CDR3 runs 13 residues. CDR1 is SEHNR, CDR2 FQNEAQ, per germline (reference sequence). V was trimmed by 1 base and J by 7 bases, leaving 10 bases between them. The CDR3: CASSLGLGWTQYF. The CDR3, as DNA: TGTGCCAGCAGCTTAGGGTTAGGTTGGACCCAGTACTTC.

V and J are TRBV10-1 and TRBJ2-3; the D call may be TRBD1 or TRBD2 (5 bases each). The CDR3 extends over 15 amino acids. Germline loops: CDR1 WNHNN, CDR2 SYGVQD (reference sequence). V lost 1 base, J lost 3 bases, and 11 bases lay in between. The CDR3 sequence: CASSEYRGPTDTQYF. The CDR3 coding sequence is TGCGCCAGCAGTGAGTACCGGGGCCCTACAGATACGCAGTATTTT.

J is TRBJ2-5 and V is TRBV5-6; TRBD2 might be the D (6 bases). The CDR3 length is 16 residues. The V gene lost 5 bases and the J gene lost 2 bases, with 19 bases spanning the gap. Germline lookup yields CDR1 SGHDT and CDR2 YYEEEE. The chain's CDR3 is CASSLWVVGGQETQYF. CDR3 bases: TGTGCCAGCAGTCTTTGGGTGGTTGGGGGGCAAGAGACCCAGTACTTC.

The V call is TRBV28, the J call TRBJ2-7, with D unclear. The CDR3 spans 13 residues. Germline V gives CDR1 MDHEN, CDR2 SYDVKM. V lost 3 bases and J lost 4, with 10 bases in between. CDR3 sequence reads: CASSLSLKYEQYF. CDR3 sequence (DNA): TGTGCCAGCAGTTTGTCCCTAAAGTACGAGCAGTACTTC.

V and J are TRBV5-4 and TRBJ2-3; 7 positions agree with TRBD1. The germline gives CDR1 SGHNT, CDR2 YYREEE (reference sequence). Trimming cost V 2 bases and J 4 bases; bases outside gene matches: 10. This CDR3 contains 16 residues. Here the CDR3 DNA reads TGTGCCAGCAGCTTCTTACAGGGGTTTCGCGCAGATACGCAGTATTTT. Translating it yields CASSFLQGFRADTQYF.

Only one count was recorded for this clone. The chain couples TRBV6-5 to TRBJ2-2, with no clear D. Germline V gene data show CDR1 as MNHEY and CDR2 as SVGAGI. Trimming left V 2 bases short and J 2 bases short, with 6 bases between. This CDR3 is built from 14 residues. The CDR3 sequence is CASSYRRNTGELFF. CDR3 sequence (DNA): TGTGCCAGCAGTTACCGGAGAAACACCGGGGAGCTGTTTTTT.

This clone was observed a few times. The chain is built from TRBV21-1 and TRBJ2-5; the table names TRBD2, a call not compared with the DNA. TRBV21-1 is shown as a pseudogene. CDR3 length: 15 amino acids. DNA of the CDR3: TGTGCCAGCAGCAAAAACGGGGGGCACTCGGAGACCCAGTACTTC. Amino acid sequence: CASSKNGGHSETQYF.

This chain links TRBV3-1 (or the pseudogene TRBV3-2) with TRBJ2-5; D might be TRBD1 or TRBD2, each matching 6 bases. The CDR3 contains 15 residues. Germline CDR1 and CDR2: LGHDT and YNNKEL (reference sequence). Trimming cost V 1 base and J 1 base, with 10 bases left between them. The DNA for the CDR3 is TGTGCCAGCAGCCAAGCGTGGGGGGCCCAAGAGACCCAGTACTTC. Its translation is CASSQAWGAQETQYF.

The chain joins TRBV6-2 or TRBV6-3 to TRBJ1-2; D is undetermined. V was clipped by 0 bases and J by 4 bases, with 12 bases between them. Per the germline V gene, CDR1 is MNHEY and CDR2 is SVGEGT. CDR3 length: 15 amino acids. CDR3 residues: CASSYSPGNLYGYTF. The CDR3 nucleotides are TGTGCCAGCAGTTACTCCCCCGGGAATCTCTATGGCTACACCTTC.

The chain has TRBV4-1 and TRBJ2-1; 10 positions match TRBD2. Per the germline V gene, CDR1 is MGHRA and CDR2 is YSYEKL. The CDR3 totals 16 residues. With V trimmed by 0 bases and J by 7 bases, 6 bases remained unmatched. The CDR3 sequence: CASSQDSTSGANEQFF. The CDR3 bases are TGCGCCAGCAGCCAAGATAGCACTAGCGGGGCTAATGAGCAGTTCTTC.

The chain has TRBV7-3 and TRBJ2-1, with TRBD2 matching over 9 bases. The ends lost 5 bases at V and 7 bases at J; junction bases unmatched: 9. There are 15 residues in the CDR3. Germline values: CDR1 SGHTA, CDR2 FQGTGA. As DNA, the CDR3 is TGTGCCAGCAGCCTCGGACTAGCGATGGGTAATGAGCAGTTCTTC. Translating it yields CASSLGLAMGNEQFF. Variable domain in full (rest from reference TRBV7-3 and TRBJ2-1): GAGVSQTPSNKVTEKGKYVELRCDPISGHTALYWYRQSLGQGPEFLIYFQGTGAADDSGLPNDRFFAVRPEGSVSTLKIQRTERGDSAVYLCASSLGLAMGNEQFFGPGTRLTVL.

V and J are TRBV14 and TRBJ2-4, with TRBD2 as a possible D gene (6 bases). The CDR3 spans 17 residues. Germline V CDR1 and CDR2: SGHDN, FVKESK. The V gene lost 4 bases and the J gene lost 2 bases, with 18 bases spanning the gap. The CDR3 loop reads CASSRGAGGASKNIQYF. The CDR3 DNA reads TGTGCCAGCAGCCGCGGGGCGGGTGGCGCGTCCAAAAACATTCAGTACTTC.

The J gene is TRBJ1-4, the V gene TRBV4-1; no firm D call. V lost 6 bases and J 8 bases, leaving 19 bases between the germline ends. The CDR3 is made up of 15 amino acids. Germline V CDR1 and CDR2: MGHRA, YSYEKL. The DNA for the CDR3 is TGCGCCAGCAGTCACGGAGGCCATGAAGTGGAAAAACTGTTTTTT. Amino acid sequence: CASSHGGHEVEKLFF.

This chain joins TRBV7-9 and TRBJ1-5; a possible D gene is TRBD1 (5 bases). Trimming cost V 8 bases and J 0 bases, with 8 bases left between them. Germline V gene sequence: CDR1 SEHNR, CDR2 FQNEAQ (reference sequence). The CDR3 is made up of 13 amino acids. CDR3 amino acids: CASGGASNQPQHF. The CDR3 DNA is TGTGCCAGCGGGGGAGCTAGCAATCAGCCCCAGCATTTT. Using reference TRBV7-9 and TRBJ1-5 for the parts outside the CDR3, the full variable domain is DTGVSQNPRHKITKRGQNVTFRCDPISEHNRLYWYRQTLGQGPEFLTYFQNEAQLEKSRLLSDRFSAERPKGSFSTLEIQRTEQGDSAMYLCASGGASNQPQHFGDGTRLSIL.

This clone was observed a single time. The chain carries TRBV9 and TRBJ2-4, with D tentatively TRBD1 or TRBD2 (6 bases each). The CDR3 runs 15 residues. Germline V lookup: CDR1 SGDLS, CDR2 YYNGEE. V gave up 6 bases and J gave up 0 bases, with 13 bases separating them. CDR3 DNA sequence: TGTGCCAGCAATCCGAGGGGGGTAGCCAAAAACATTCAGTACTTC. It is translated as CASNPRGVAKNIQYF.

The V and J genes are TRBV13 and TRBJ2-5, with 10 positions matching TRBD2. Germline V lookup: CDR1 PRHDT, CDR2 FYEKMQ (reference sequence). Trimming at V came to 5 bases and at J to 2 bases, leaving 5 bases not matched to a gene. The CDR3 sequence is 15 residues long. CDR3 sequence reads: CASSLRLAGQETQYF. The CDR3, as DNA: TGTGCCAGCAGCCTACGACTAGCGGGTCAAGAGACCCAGTACTTC.

The chain recombines TRBV6-4 with TRBJ2-1; perhaps TRBD1 as D (6 bases). The germline gives CDR1 MRHNA, CDR2 SNTAGT. The CDR3 is 14 amino acids. The V and J ends lost 2 bases and 7 bases respectively, with 12 bases between them. The CDR3: CASSDQPGANEQFF. DNA for the CDR3: TGTGCCAGCAGTGACCAGCCAGGGGCTAATGAGCAGTTCTTC.

The chain carries TRBV6-6 and TRBJ1-3; the match to TRBD1 covers 10 bases. The CDR3 covers 16 residues. Unmatched junction bases numbered 5, after V lost 5 bases and J lost 1 base. Germline CDR1 MNHNY, CDR2 SVGAGI (reference sequence). The CDR3 protein is CASSPRDRGSGNTIYF. Here the CDR3 DNA reads TGTGCCAGCAGTCCCCGGGACAGGGGTTCTGGAAACACCATATATTTT.

This chain joins TRBV11-2 and TRBJ2-6, with D unclear. Germline V gives CDR1 SGHAT, CDR2 FQNNGV. The CDR3 has 15 residues. V was clipped by 1 base and J by 0 bases, with 4 bases between them. The CDR3 spells CASSLGVSGANVLTF. In nucleotides, the CDR3 is TGTGCCAGCAGCTTAGGTGTCTCTGGGGCCAACGTCCTGACTTTC.

The chain employs TRBV20-1 and TRBJ1-2; 8 nucleotides line up with TRBD1. The CDR3 totals 11 residues. CDR1 is DFQATT and CDR2 is SNEGSKA in the germline V gene (reference sequence). Germline trimming cut 5 bases from V and 8 bases from J; bases unmatched to any gene: 4. In nucleotides, the CDR3 is TGCAGTGCTGGACAGGGAGGCGGCTACACCTTC. This translates into CSAGQGGGYTF.

The chain combines TRBV5-1 with TRBJ1-4; 8 bases are shared with TRBD1. Unmatched junction bases numbered 12, after V lost 4 bases and J lost 7 bases. This CDR3 spans 16 amino acids. Germline-derived CDR1 and CDR2 are SGHRS and YFSETQ. CDR3: CASSPAGGQGAEKLFF. CDR3 sequence (DNA): TGCGCCAGCAGCCCGGCCGGGGGTCAGGGGGCTGAAAAACTGTTTTTT.

The rearrangement uses TRBV6-5 and TRBJ1-2; D not resolved. This CDR3 contains 14 residues. Germline CDR1 is MNHEY and CDR2 is SVGAGI. V lost 5 bases, J lost 5 bases, and 15 bases lay in between. CDR3 amino acids: CASSRPGSLYGYTF. CDR3 bases: TGTGCCAGCAGTCGTCCGGGGTCTCTTTATGGCTACACCTTC.

The chain recombines TRBV15 with TRBJ1-2, with 7 bases fitting TRBD1. This CDR3 has 17 residues. V lost 4 bases and J lost 0; bases outside the gene matches: 11. Germline V lookup: CDR1 LNHNV, CDR2 YYDKDF (reference sequence). The CDR3 DNA follows: TGTGCCACCAGCACCATTATCACTGACAGGGCTAACTATGGCTACACCTTC. As protein: CATSTIITDRANYGYTF.